The 30 T cell receptor beta chains given below trace back to one sample, sequenced in a study of cytomegalovirus exposure and HLA in healthy donors. The PCR was carried out with 60 Vbeta primers and 13 Jbeta primers. Using immunoSEQ multiplex PCR, the repertoire was profiled, and TCRdb retains in-frame clones only, with some absent. The table records over 150,000 clones, approximately 80% of them present only once. Sequencing was done on a sample of PBMCs. The receptor set was obtained from a male donor in good health and CMV-seropositive.

The V call is TRBV25-1, the J call TRBJ2-7, with 9 bases lining up with TRBD2. The V and J ends lost 8 bases and 1 base, in that order; junction bases with no gene match: 9. The CDR3 contains 15 residues. CDR1 is MGHDK, CDR2 SYGVNS, per germline. CDR3 loop: CASWGWSGRSYEQYF. CDR3 coding DNA: TGTGCCAGCTGGGGTTGGAGCGGGAGGTCCTACGAGCAGTACTTC.

V and J are TRBV28 and TRBJ1-1; possible D gene TRBD1, 5 bases. The V gene's germline CDR1 is MDHEN and CDR2 SYDVKM. V was shortened by 7 bases and J by 4 bases, with 13 bases between the two germline ends. The length of the CDR3 is 13 residues. CDR3 nucleotides: TGTGCCAGCACCGGTCGGGGGGGCACTGAAGCTTTCTTT. Amino acid sequence: CASTGRGGTEAFF.

The V and J genes are TRBV23-1 and TRBJ2-7; TRBD2 matches at 15 bases. TRBV23-1 is identified as an open reading frame with a role that is uncertain. V lost 8 bases to trimming and J lost 1 base; unmatched junction nucleotides: 6. CDR3 length: 16 amino acids. In DNA, the CDR3 is TGCGCCAGCGGACTAGCGGGAGGGCCAAGGTCCTACGAGCAGTACTTC. Translating gives CASGLAGGPRSYEQYF.

The chain joins TRBV7-8 to TRBJ1-2; possible D gene TRBD1, 6 bases. Looked up from germline, CDR1 is SGHVS and CDR2 is FQNEAQ. This CDR3 spans 15 amino acids. Trimming stripped 1 base from V and 4 bases from J, with 13 bases between. For the CDR3, the DNA is TGTGCCAGCAGCTTAGTACGAGAGACAGGCTATGGCTACACCTTC. Amino acid sequence: CASSLVRETGYGYTF.

Here the CDR3 DNA reads TGCGCCAGCAGCTCCTTGGGGAGCACTGAAGCTTTCTTT. Translated: CASSSLGSTEAFF. The V and J genes are TRBV5-1 and TRBJ1-1; the D is unclear. In germline, CDR1 is SGHRS, CDR2 YFSETQ. The CDR3 spans 13 residues. Trimming removed 3 bases at V and 4 bases at J, with 10 bases between.

J is TRBJ2-7 and V is TRBV5-1; 9 bases are a match to TRBD1. The CDR3 covers 15 residues. The V segment lost 0 bases and the J segment 6 bases; nucleotides outside the gene matches: 7. CDR1 and CDR2 (germline): SGHRS, YFSETQ. For the CDR3, the DNA is TGCGCCAGCAGCTTGGGTGGGACAGGGCTGTTCGAGCAGTACTTC. It encodes CASSLGGTGLFEQYF.

This rearrangement joins TRBV7-9 to TRBJ1-1; possibly TRBD1 for D (6 bases). Between the trimmed V and J ends, which lost 1 base and 6 bases, there was a span of 15 bases. Germline V gene data show CDR1 as SEHNR and CDR2 as FQNEAQ (reference sequence). CDR3 length: 15 residues. The CDR3 loop reads CASSLVAHRAAEAFF. Here the CDR3 DNA reads TGTGCCAGCAGCTTAGTCGCCCACAGGGCGGCTGAAGCTTTCTTT.

This sequence joins TRBV18 and TRBJ1-2, with 8 bases that match TRBD1. V trimming: 4 bases; J trimming: 3 bases; junction bases outside the gene matches: 7. There are 15 residues in the CDR3. Germline V gene data show CDR1 as KGHSH and CDR2 as LQKENI. CDR3: CASSLETGADYGYTF. The CDR3 DNA follows: TGTGCCAGCTCACTCGAGACAGGGGCGGACTATGGCTACACCTTC. The full variable domain, completed using reference TRBV18 and TRBJ1-2, is NAGVMQNPRHLVRRRGQEARLRCSPMKGHSHVYWYRQLPEEGLKFMVYLQKENIIDESGMPKERFSAEFPKEGPSILRIQQVVRGDSAAYFCASSLETGADYGYTFGSGTRLTVV.

The chain recombines TRBV16 with TRBJ1-2; no clear D gene. The V and J ends lost 4 bases and 4 bases respectively, with 16 bases between them. The CDR3 has 15 residues. Germline-derived CDR1 and CDR2 are KGHSY and FQNENV. The chain's CDR3 is CASSRNHEASYGYTF. The CDR3 nucleotides read TGTGCCAGCAGCCGTAATCACGAGGCGAGCTATGGCTACACCTTC.

The V and J genes are TRBV5-1 and TRBJ2-2; 10 bases are a match to TRBD1. V trimming: 7 bases; J trimming: 4 bases; junction bases outside the gene matches: 7. This CDR3 spans 15 amino acids. The germline V gene encodes CDR1 SGHRS and CDR2 YFSETQ. The CDR3 reads CASGPGQGSTGELFF. The CDR3 nucleotides read TGCGCCAGCGGGCCGGGACAGGGGTCCACCGGGGAGCTGTTTTTT. Looking up the rest from reference TRBV5-1 and TRBJ2-2 gives the full variable domain: KAGVTQTPRYLIKTRGQQVTLSCSPISGHRSVSWYQQTPGQGLQFLFEYFSETQRNKGNFPGRFSGRQFSNSRSEMNVSTLELGDSALYLCASGPGQGSTGELFFGEGSRLTVL.

The chain combines TRBV5-1 with TRBJ1-3, with D perhaps matching TRBD1 (5 bases). From germline, CDR1 is SGHRS and CDR2 YFSETQ. CDR3 length equals 16 residues. V was clipped by 1 base and J by 0 bases, with 11 bases between them. The DNA of the CDR3 is TGCGCCAGCAGCTTGACAGGACACCTCTCTGGAAACACCATATATTTT. Amino acid sequence: CASSLTGHLSGNTIYF. The whole variable domain, remainder taken from reference TRBV5-1 and TRBJ1-3, is KAGVTQTPRYLIKTRGQQVTLSCSPISGHRSVSWYQQTPGQGLQFLFEYFSETQRNKGNFPGRFSGRQFSNSRSEMNVSTLELGDSALYLCASSLTGHLSGNTIYFGEGSWLTVV.

The V gene is TRBV4-3, the J gene TRBJ1-1, with 7 bases matching TRBD1. Germline V gene data show CDR1 as LGHNA and CDR2 as YSLEER. The V gene end was trimmed by 4 bases and the J gene end by 1 base; junction bases not matched to a gene: 6. The CDR3 loop spans 15 amino acids. The CDR3 nucleotides read TGCGCCAGCAGCCCTGTAGGGACAGCGAACACTGAAGCTTTCTTT. Residues: CASSPVGTANTEAFF.

This chain connects TRBV7-9 to TRBJ1-3; TRBD1 is a possible D gene (6 bases). The CDR3 covers 14 residues. V gave up 4 bases and J gave up 2 bases, with 9 bases separating them. Germline loops: CDR1 SEHNR, CDR2 FQNEAQ (reference sequence). The chain's CDR3 is CASSSGAAGNTIYF. The CDR3 nucleotides read TGTGCCAGCAGCTCAGGGGCAGCTGGAAACACCATATATTTT.

The chain links TRBV19 to TRBJ2-1; 14 bases align to TRBD2. This CDR3 contains 18 residues. Germline-derived CDR1 and CDR2 are LNHDA and SQIVND (reference sequence). With V trimmed by 3 bases and J by 6 bases, 10 bases remained unmatched. This CDR3 is CASSIVGGLAGGFNEQFF. The CDR3 DNA is TGTGCCAGTAGTATCGTCGGAGGACTAGCGGGGGGCTTCAATGAGCAGTTCTTC.

The chain uses TRBV5-1 and TRBJ1-1; D not resolved. The ends were cut back, 4 bases at V and 3 bases at J, with 13 bases in the middle. This CDR3 has 14 amino acids. Germline V gene data show CDR1 as SGHRS and CDR2 as YFSETQ. CDR3: CASSRGLLDTEAFF. CDR3 nucleotide sequence: TGCGCCAGCAGCCGAGGACTGTTGGACACTGAAGCTTTCTTT. The full variable domain, completed using reference TRBV5-1 and TRBJ1-1, is KAGVTQTPRYLIKTRGQQVTLSCSPISGHRSVSWYQQTPGQGLQFLFEYFSETQRNKGNFPGRFSGRQFSNSRSEMNVSTLELGDSALYLCASSRGLLDTEAFFGQGTRLTVV.

This chain joins TRBV5-5 and TRBJ2-5; the match to TRBD2 covers 12 bases. The CDR3 is 17 residues long. Germline trimming cut 2 bases from V and 5 bases from J; bases unmatched to any gene: 10. Germline lookup yields CDR1 SGHKS and CDR2 YYEKEE (reference sequence). In DNA form, the CDR3 reads TGTGCCAGCAGCTTTCCAAAGACTAGCGGGAGCAGGGAGACCCAGTACTTC. This gives the protein CASSFPKTSGSRETQYF.

This clone showed up just a few times. The chain recombines TRBV27 with TRBJ2-4; D unresolved. Per germline, CDR1 MNHEY and CDR2 SMNVEV (reference sequence). The CDR3 is made up of 10 amino acids. The V gene lost 7 bases and the J gene lost 6 bases, with 4 bases spanning the gap. For the CDR3, the DNA is TGTGCCAGCAACGGAAACATTCAGTACTTC. Amino acid sequence: CASNGNIQYF.

The rearrangement joins TRBV5-8 to TRBJ1-5; weak D call: TRBD1 (6 bases). This CDR3 has 13 residues. V lost 0 bases and J 7 bases, leaving 8 bases between the germline ends. Germline V gene sequence: CDR1 SGHTS, CDR2 YDEGEE. The CDR3 spells CASSLDREQPQHF. CDR3 DNA sequence: TGTGCCAGCAGCTTGGACAGGGAGCAGCCCCAGCATTTT.

The rearrangement joins TRBV9 to TRBJ2-1, with unresolved D. The germline V gene has CDR1 SGDLS and CDR2 YYNGEE. The CDR3 length is 12 residues. Trimming stripped 3 bases from V and 4 bases from J, with 5 bases between. As DNA, the CDR3 is TGTGCCAGCAGCGGAGAATACAATGAGCAGTTCTTC. This codes for CASSGEYNEQFF.

This chain links TRBV28 with TRBJ2-7; TRBD2 aligns across 9 bases. The CDR3 contains 12 residues. Germline assignment: CDR1 MDHEN and CDR2 SYDVKM. V shed 10 bases and J 3 bases; nucleotides not matched to a gene: 4. The CDR3 sequence: CAISTSGYEQYF. Here the CDR3 DNA reads TGTGCCATATCGACTAGCGGCTACGAGCAGTACTTC.

This clone is a singleton in its sample. This chain links TRBV19 with TRBJ2-4, with 12 bases fitting TRBD1. Losses at the gene ends were 2 bases for V and 6 bases for J; bases not matched to a gene: 8. This CDR3 has 17 amino acids. Germline CDR1 and CDR2: LNHDA and SQIVND (reference sequence). The CDR3 sequence is CASSIRDRGQIVNIQYF. CDR3 bases: TGTGCCAGTAGTATACGGGACAGGGGGCAGATTGTAAACATTCAGTACTTC.

The chain is built from TRBV7-7 and TRBJ2-1, with D possibly TRBD1 on 6 matching bases. CDR1 is SSHAT and CDR2 is FNYEAQ in the germline V gene (reference sequence). V was trimmed by 4 bases and J by 8 bases, leaving 6 bases between them. CDR3 size: 11 residues. DNA of the CDR3: TGTGCCAGCAGCTCAGGGGATGAGCAGTTCTTC. It specifies CASSSGDEQFF.

The chain joins TRBV10-3 to TRBJ1-5, with TRBD1 matching over 7 bases. Germline values: CDR1 ENHRY, CDR2 SYGVKD. This CDR3 is built from 15 residues. J lost 0 bases, V lost 4 bases, and 3 bases had no gene match. CDR3 coding DNA: TGTGCCATCAGTGCCTGGGACAGTAGCAATCAGCCCCAGCATTTT. This sequence encodes CAISAWDSSNQPQHF.

This clone turned up a few times. The chain combines TRBV2 with TRBJ1-2; 8 bases align to TRBD1. Trimming cost V 6 bases and J 8 bases; bases outside gene matches: 11. Germline V CDR1 and CDR2: SNHLY, FYNNEI. The CDR3 loop spans 14 amino acids. CDR3 coding DNA: TGTGCCAGCAGACATCTGGACAGGGATGAGGGCTACACCTTC. This translates into CASRHLDRDEGYTF.

This sequence joins TRBV7-9 and TRBJ2-1, with no clear D. The CDR3 consists of 16 residues. Per germline, CDR1 SEHNR and CDR2 FQNEAQ (reference sequence). Trimming took 5 bases from V and 9 from J, leaving 23 bases between them. In DNA, the CDR3 is TGTGCCAGCAGCCCACCGCGGCCGACCCTCCCTGTTGAGCAGTTCTTC. This sequence encodes CASSPPRPTLPVEQFF.

The chain links TRBV14 to TRBJ2-1; a weak D match, TRBD1 (6 bases). The CDR3 length is 13 residues. Germline CDR1 is SGHDN and CDR2 is FVKESK. Trimming cost V 3 bases and J 9 bases, with 12 bases left between them. CDR3 region: CASSQRTVSEQFF. The CDR3 coding sequence is TGTGCCAGCAGCCAGCGGACAGTATCTGAGCAGTTCTTC.

The J gene is TRBJ2-2, the V gene TRBV5-4; D is unresolved. Between the trimmed V and J ends, which lost 4 bases and 2 bases, there was a span of 9 bases. This CDR3 has 14 amino acids. Germline V gives CDR1 SGHNT, CDR2 YYREEE (reference sequence). In DNA, the CDR3 is TGTGCCAGCAGCCCCGGTCCTAACACCGGGGAGCTGTTTTTT. Protein product: CASSPGPNTGELFF. Supplemented by reference TRBV5-4 and TRBJ2-2, the full variable domain reads ETGVTQSPTHLIKTRGQQVTLRCSSQSGHNTVSWYQQALGQGPQFIFQYYREEENGRGNFPPRFSGLQFPNYSSELNVNALELDDSALYLCASSPGPNTGELFFGEGSRLTVL.

The chain joins TRBV28 to TRBJ1-2, with 7 nucleotides matching TRBD1. Unmatched junction bases numbered 17, after V lost 7 bases and J lost 3 bases. The CDR3 runs to 17 residues. The germline gives CDR1 MDHEN, CDR2 SYDVKM. As DNA, the CDR3 is TGTGCCAGCACTTCCGAAGGGGGCTACCTCCTCCACTATGGCTACACCTTC. Amino acid sequence: CASTSEGGYLLHYGYTF.

CDR3 sequence: CASSSPRTAGAGYTF. DNA of the CDR3: TGTGCCAGCAGCTCCCCCCGAACCGCGGGGGCTGGCTACACCTTC. The chain joins TRBV5-4 to TRBJ1-2, with a possible D match to TRBD1 (6 bases). The CDR3 is 15 amino acids. Per the germline V gene, CDR1 is SGHNT and CDR2 is YYREEE (reference sequence). V was trimmed by 3 bases and J by 7 bases, leaving 19 bases between them.

V usage is TRBV28 and J usage is TRBJ1-1; possibly TRBD1 for D (6 bases). V lost 10 bases, J lost 1 base, and 19 bases lay in between. Looked up from germline, CDR1 is MDHEN and CDR2 is SYDVKM. The CDR3 runs 15 residues. CDR3 DNA: TGTGCCACCGACTCTAACAGGGCAGGGAACACTGAAGCTTTCTTT. Its protein is CATDSNRAGNTEAFF.